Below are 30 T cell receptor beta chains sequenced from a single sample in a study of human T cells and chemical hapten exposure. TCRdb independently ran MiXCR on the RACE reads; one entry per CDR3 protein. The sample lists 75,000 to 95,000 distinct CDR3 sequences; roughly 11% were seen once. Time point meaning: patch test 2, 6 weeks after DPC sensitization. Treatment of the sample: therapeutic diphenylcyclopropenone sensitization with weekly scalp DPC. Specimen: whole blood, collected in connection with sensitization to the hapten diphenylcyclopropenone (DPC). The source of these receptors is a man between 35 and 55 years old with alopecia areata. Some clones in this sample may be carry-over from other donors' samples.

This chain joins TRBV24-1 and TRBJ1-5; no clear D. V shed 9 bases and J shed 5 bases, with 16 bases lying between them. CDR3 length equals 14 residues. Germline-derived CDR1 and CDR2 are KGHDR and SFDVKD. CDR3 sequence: CATRQAGIDQPQHF. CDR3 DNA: TGTGCCACCCGCCAAGCAGGCATAGATCAGCCCCAGCATTTT.

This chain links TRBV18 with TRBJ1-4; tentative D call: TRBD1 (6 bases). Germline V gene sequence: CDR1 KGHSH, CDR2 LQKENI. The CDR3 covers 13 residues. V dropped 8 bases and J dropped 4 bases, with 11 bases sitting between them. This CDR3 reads CASRQGINEKLFF. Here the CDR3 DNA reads TGTGCCAGCCGTCAGGGGATTAATGAAAAACTGTTTTTT.

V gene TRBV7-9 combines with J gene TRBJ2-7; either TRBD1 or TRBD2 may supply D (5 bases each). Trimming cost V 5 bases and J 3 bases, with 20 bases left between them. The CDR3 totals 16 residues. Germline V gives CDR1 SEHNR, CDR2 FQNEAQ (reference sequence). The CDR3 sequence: CASSQLTGTNNYEQYF. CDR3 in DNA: TGTGCCAGCAGCCAACTGACCGGGACCAACAACTACGAGCAGTACTTC.

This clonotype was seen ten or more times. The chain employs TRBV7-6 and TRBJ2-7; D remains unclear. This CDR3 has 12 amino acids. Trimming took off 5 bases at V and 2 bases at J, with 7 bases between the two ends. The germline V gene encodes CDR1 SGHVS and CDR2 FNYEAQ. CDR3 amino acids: CASSLDPYEQYV. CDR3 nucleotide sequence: TGTGCCAGCAGCCTCGACCCCTACGAGCAGTACGTC.

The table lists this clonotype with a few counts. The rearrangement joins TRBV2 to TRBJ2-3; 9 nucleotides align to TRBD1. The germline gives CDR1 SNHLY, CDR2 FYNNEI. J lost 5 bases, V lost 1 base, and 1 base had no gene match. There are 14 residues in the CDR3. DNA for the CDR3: TGTGCCAGCAGTGAAGACAGGGGGCAAGATACGCAGTATTTT. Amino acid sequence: CASSEDRGQDTQYF.

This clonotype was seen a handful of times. CDR3: CASRSSGGRETQYF. The CDR3 nucleotides are TGTGCCAGCAGGTCCTCAGGGGGCCGAGAGACCCAGTACTTC. This rearrangement joins TRBV6-5 to TRBJ2-5, with 8 bases identical to TRBD1. Germline CDR1 reads MNHEY; CDR2 reads SVGAGI. V was pared by 6 bases and J by 4 bases, with 7 bases of the junction left unmatched. This CDR3 comprises 14 residues.

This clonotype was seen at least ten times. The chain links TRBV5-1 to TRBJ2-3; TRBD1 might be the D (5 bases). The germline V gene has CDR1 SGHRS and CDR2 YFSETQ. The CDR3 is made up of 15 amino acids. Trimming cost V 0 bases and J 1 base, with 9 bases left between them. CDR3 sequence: CASSLAGSGTDTQYF. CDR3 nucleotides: TGCGCCAGCAGCTTGGCAGGGTCTGGCACAGATACGCAGTATTTT.

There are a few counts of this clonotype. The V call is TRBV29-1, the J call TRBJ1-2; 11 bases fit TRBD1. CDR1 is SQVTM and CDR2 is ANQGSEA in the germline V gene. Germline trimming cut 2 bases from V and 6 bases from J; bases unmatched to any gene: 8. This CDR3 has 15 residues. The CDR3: CSVERGQGVKDGYTF. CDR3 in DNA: TGCAGCGTTGAACGGGGACAGGGGGTAAAGGATGGCTACACCTTC.

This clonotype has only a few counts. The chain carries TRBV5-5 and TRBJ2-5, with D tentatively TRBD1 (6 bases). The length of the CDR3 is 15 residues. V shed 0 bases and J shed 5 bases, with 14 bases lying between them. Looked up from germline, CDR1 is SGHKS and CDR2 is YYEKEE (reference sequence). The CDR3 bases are TGTGCCAGCAGCTTGGCTAAAACAGGGTCGGAGACCCAGTACTTC. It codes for CASSLAKTGSETQYF.

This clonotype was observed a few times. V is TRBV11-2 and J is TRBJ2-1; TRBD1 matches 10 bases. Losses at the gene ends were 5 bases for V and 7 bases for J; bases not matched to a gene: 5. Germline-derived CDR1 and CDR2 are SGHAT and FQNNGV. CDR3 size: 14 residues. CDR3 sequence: CASSLGTGENEQFF. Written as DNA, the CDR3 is TGTGCCAGCAGCCTCGGGACAGGGGAAAATGAGCAGTTCTTC.

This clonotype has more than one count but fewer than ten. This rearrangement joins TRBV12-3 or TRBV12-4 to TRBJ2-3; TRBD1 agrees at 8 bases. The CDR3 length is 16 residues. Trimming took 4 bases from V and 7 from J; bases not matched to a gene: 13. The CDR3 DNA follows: TGTGCCAGCAGTTCAAGACAGACAGGGGAAAAGAATACGCAGTATTTT. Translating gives CASSSRQTGEKNTQYF.

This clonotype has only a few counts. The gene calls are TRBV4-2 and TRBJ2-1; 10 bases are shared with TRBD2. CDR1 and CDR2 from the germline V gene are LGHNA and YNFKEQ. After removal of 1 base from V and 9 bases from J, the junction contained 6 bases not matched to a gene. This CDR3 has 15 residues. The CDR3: CASSQATSGMGEQFF. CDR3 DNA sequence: TGTGCCAGCAGCCAAGCTACTAGCGGGATGGGTGAGCAGTTCTTC.

For the CDR3, the DNA is TGTGCCAGCAGCCAAGGGATCGGACAGGGTTACTACGAGCAGTACTTC. Translating gives CASSQGIGQGYYEQYF. The rearrangement joins TRBV4-2 to TRBJ2-7; 8 bases map to TRBD1. The CDR3 has 16 amino acids. Germline V gives CDR1 LGHNA, CDR2 YNFKEQ. The V gene end was trimmed by 1 base and the J gene end by 3 bases; junction bases not matched to a gene: 8.

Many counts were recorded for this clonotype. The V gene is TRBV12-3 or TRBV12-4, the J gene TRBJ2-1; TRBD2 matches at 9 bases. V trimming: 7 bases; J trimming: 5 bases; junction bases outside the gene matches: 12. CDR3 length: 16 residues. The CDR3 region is CASIPQVASGNNEQFF. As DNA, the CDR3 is TGTGCCAGCATTCCTCAGGTGGCTAGCGGGAACAATGAGCAGTTCTTC.

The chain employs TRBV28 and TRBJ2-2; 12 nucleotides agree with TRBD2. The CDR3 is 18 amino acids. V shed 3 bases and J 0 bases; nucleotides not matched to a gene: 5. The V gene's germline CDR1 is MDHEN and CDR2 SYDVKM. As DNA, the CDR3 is TGTGCCAGCAGTTTGCCGGGACTAGCGGGTTCGAACACCGGGGAGCTGTTTTTT. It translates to CASSLPGLAGSNTGELFF.

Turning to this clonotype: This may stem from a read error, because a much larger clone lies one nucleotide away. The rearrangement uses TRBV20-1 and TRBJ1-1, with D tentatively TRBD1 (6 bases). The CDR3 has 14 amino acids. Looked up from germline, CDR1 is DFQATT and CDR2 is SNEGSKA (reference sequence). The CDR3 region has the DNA TGCAAAGCAGGGGCTATCAACATAAACACTGAAGCTTTCTTT. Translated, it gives CKAGAININTEAFF.

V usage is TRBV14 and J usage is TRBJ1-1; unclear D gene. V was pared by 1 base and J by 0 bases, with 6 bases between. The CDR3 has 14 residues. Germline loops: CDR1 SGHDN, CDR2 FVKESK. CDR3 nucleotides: TGTGCCAGCAGCCAAGGACGCCTGAACACTGAAGCTTTCTTT. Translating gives CASSQGRLNTEAFF.

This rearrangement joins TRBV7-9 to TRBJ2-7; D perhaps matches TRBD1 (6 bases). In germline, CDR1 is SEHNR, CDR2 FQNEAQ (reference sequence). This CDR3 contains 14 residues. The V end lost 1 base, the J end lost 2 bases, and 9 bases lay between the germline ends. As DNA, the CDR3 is TGTGCCAGCAGCTTAGGACAGGCAGCCTACGAGCAGTACTTC. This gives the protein CASSLGQAAYEQYF.

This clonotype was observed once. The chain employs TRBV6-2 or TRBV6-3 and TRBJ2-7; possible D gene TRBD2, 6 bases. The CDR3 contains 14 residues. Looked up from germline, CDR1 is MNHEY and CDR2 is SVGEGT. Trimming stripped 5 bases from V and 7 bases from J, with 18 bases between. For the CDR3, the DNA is TGTGCCAGCAGTCGGTCTTCGGTCGGGGGAGAGCAGTACTTC. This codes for CASSRSSVGGEQYF.

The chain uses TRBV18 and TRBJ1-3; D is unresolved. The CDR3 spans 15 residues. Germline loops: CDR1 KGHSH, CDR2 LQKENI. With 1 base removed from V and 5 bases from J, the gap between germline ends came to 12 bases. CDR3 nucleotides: TGTGCCAGCTCACCACTTGACGGTGTTAGAAACACCATATATTTT. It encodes CASSPLDGVRNTIYF.

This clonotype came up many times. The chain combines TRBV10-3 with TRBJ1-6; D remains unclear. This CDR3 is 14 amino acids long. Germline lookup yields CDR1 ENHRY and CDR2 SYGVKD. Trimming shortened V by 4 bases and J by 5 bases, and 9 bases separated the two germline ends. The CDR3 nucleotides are TGTGCCATCAGTGTAACAGAAAATAATTCACCCCTCCACTTT. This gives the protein CAISVTENNSPLHF.

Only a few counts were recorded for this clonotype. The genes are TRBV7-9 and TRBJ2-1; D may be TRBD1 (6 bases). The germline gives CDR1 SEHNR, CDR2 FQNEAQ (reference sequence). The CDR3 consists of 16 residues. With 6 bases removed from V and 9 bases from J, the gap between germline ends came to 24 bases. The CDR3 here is CASSTPTGNLNTEQFF. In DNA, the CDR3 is TGTGCCAGCAGTACACCTACAGGGAATTTAAATACTGAGCAGTTCTTC.

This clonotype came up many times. The CDR3: CASSLGRGDTQYF. The CDR3 region has the DNA TGTGCCAGCAGCTTGGGGCGTGGAGATACGCAGTATTTT. The chain joins TRBV7-2 to TRBJ2-3; a weak D match, TRBD1 (5 bases). Germline V lookup: CDR1 SGHTA, CDR2 FQGNSA. The germline V and J ends were trimmed by 3 bases and 5 bases, with 9 bases remaining between them. The CDR3 is 13 amino acids.

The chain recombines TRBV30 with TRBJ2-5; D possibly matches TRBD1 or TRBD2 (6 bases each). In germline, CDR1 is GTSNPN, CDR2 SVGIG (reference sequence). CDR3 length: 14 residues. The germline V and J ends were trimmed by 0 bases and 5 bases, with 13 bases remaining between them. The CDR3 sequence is CAWSVGGTPETQYF. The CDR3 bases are TGTGCCTGGAGTGTTGGCGGGACACCGGAGACCCAGTACTTC.

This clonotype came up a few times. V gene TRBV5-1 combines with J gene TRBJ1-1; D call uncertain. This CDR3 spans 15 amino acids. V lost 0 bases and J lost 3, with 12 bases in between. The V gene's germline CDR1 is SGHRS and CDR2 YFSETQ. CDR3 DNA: TGCGCCAGCAGCTTGGCCGGGAATCCAGACACTGAAGCTTTCTTT. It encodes CASSLAGNPDTEAFF. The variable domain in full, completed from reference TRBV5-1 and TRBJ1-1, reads KAGVTQTPRYLIKTRGQQVTLSCSPISGHRSVSWYQQTPGQGLQFLFEYFSETQRNKGNFPGRFSGRQFSNSRSEMNVSTLELGDSALYLCASSLAGNPDTEAFFGQGTRLTVV.

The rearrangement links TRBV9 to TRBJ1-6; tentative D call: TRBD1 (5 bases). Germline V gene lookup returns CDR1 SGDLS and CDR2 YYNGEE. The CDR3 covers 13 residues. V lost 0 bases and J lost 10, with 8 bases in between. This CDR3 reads CASSVVGDSPLHF. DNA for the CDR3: TGTGCCAGCAGCGTAGTGGGGGACTCACCCCTCCACTTT.

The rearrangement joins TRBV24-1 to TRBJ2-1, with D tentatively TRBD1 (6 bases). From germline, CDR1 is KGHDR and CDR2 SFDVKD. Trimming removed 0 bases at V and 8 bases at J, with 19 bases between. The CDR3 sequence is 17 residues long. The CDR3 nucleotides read TGTGCCACCAGTGATTTGCAAGGGGGACCCCTTCGCGATGAGCAGTTCTTC. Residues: CATSDLQGGPLRDEQFF.

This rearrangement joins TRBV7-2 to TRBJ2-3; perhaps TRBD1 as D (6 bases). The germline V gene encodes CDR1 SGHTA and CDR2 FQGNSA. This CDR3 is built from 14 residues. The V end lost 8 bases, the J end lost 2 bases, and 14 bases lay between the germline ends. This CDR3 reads CASGRTVTTDTQYF. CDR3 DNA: TGTGCCAGCGGCAGGACAGTAACCACAGATACGCAGTATTTT.

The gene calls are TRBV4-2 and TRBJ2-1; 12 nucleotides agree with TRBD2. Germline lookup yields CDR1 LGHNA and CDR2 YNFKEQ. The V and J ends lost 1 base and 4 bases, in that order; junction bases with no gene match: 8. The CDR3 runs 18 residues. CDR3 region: CASSQVILAGGEYNEQFF. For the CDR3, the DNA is TGTGCCAGCAGCCAAGTCATACTAGCGGGAGGAGAATACAATGAGCAGTTCTTC.

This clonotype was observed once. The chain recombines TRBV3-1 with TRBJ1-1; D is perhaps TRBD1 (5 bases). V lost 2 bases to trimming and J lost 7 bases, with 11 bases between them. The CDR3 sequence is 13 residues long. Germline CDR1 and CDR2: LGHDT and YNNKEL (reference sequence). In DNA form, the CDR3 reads TGTGCCAGCAGCCAATCCGGGACGGTTGAAGCTTTCTTT. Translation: CASSQSGTVEAFF.